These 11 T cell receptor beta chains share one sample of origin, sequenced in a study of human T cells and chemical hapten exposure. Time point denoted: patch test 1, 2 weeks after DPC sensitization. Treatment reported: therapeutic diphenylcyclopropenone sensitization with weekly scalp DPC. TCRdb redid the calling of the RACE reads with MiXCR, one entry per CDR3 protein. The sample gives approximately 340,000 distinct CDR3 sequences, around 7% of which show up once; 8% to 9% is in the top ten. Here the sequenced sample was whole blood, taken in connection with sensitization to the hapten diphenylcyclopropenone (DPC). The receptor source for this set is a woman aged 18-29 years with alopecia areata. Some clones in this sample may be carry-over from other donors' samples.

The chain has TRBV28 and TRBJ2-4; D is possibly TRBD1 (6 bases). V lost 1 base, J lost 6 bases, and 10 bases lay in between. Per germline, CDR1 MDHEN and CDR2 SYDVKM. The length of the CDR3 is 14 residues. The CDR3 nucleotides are TGTGCCAGCAGTTTATTACAGGGATCAAACATTCAGTACTTC. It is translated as CASSLLQGSNIQYF.

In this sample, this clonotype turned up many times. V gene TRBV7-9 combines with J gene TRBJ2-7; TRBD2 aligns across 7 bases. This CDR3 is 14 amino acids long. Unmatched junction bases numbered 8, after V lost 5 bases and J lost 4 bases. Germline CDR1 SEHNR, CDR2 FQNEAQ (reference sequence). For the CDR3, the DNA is TGTGCCAGCAGCGTCCAGCGGGGCGGATACGAGCAGTACTTC. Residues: CASSVQRGGYEQYF.

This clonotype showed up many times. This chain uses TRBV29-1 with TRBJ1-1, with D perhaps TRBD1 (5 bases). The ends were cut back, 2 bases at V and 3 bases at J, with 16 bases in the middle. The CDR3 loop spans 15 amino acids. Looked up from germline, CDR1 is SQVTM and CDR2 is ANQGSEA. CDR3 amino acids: CSVEPDFWGDTEAFF. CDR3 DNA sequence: TGCAGCGTTGAACCGGACTTCTGGGGCGACACTGAAGCTTTCTTT.

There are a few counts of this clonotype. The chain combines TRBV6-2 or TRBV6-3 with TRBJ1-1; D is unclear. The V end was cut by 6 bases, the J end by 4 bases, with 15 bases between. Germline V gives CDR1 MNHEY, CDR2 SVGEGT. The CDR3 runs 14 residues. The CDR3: CASRRDLRSTEAFF. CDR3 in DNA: TGTGCCAGCAGAAGGGATCTCCGGAGCACTGAAGCTTTCTTT.

DNA for the CDR3: TGTGCCAGCAGCGTCGCGGGGGCCGGCAATCAGCCCCAGCATTTT. Amino acid sequence: CASSVAGAGNQPQHF. This chain links TRBV7-9 with TRBJ1-5, with a tentative D call TRBD1 (6 bases). Trimming took off 5 bases at V and 2 bases at J, with 13 bases between the two ends. Germline V gene data show CDR1 as SEHNR and CDR2 as FQNEAQ (reference sequence). The CDR3 loop spans 15 amino acids.

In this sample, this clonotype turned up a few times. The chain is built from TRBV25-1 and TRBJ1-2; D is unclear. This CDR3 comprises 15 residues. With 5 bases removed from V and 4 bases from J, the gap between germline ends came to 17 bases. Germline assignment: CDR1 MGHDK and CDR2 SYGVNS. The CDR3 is CASSPPGARGYGYTF. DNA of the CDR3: TGTGCCAGCAGTCCCCCTGGAGCCCGAGGCTATGGCTACACCTTC.

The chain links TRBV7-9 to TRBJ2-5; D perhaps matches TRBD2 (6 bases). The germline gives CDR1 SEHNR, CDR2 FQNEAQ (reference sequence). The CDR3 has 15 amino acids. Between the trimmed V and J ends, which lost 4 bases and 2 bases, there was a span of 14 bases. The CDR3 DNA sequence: TGTGCCAGCAGCTCAAACGGGGCGGGGCAAGAGACCCAGTACTTC. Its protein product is CASSSNGAGQETQYF.

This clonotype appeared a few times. CDR3 in DNA: TGTGCCAGCTCAGTAGACAAGAACACTGAAGCTTTCTTT. It encodes CASSVDKNTEAFF. V is TRBV18 and J is TRBJ1-1; D is undetermined. V was cut by 5 bases and J by 1 base, with 8 bases left in between. Germline CDR1 reads KGHSH; CDR2 reads LQKENI. The CDR3 covers 13 residues.

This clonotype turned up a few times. CDR3 protein: CASSRGLAGGQAEQFF. The CDR3 nucleotides read TGTGCCAGCAGTCGTGGACTAGCGGGGGGGCAGGCTGAGCAGTTCTTC. The chain uses TRBV12-3 or TRBV12-4 and TRBJ2-1; 15 bases fit TRBD2. The CDR3 runs to 16 residues. Trimming removed 5 bases from V and 9 bases from J; junction bases left unmatched: 8.

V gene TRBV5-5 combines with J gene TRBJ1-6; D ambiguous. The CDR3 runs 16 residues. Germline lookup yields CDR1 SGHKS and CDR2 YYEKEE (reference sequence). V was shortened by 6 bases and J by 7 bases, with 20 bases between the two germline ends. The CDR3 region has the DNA TGTGCCAGCAATTCCCTATTTGGGGTCGGCAATTCACCCCTCCACTTT. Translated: CASNSLFGVGNSPLHF.

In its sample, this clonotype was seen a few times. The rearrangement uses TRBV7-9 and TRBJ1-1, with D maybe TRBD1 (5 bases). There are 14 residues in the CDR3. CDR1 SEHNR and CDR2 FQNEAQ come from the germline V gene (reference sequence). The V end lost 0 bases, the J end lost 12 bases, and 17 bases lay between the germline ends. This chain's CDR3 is CASSLALGRGPSFF. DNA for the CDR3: TGTGCCAGCAGCTTAGCCTTGGGACGGGGACCGTCTTTCTTT.